These 13 T cell receptor beta chains originate from one sample sequenced in a study of blood T cell repertoires in COVID-19 (TCRdb year 2020). Receptor libraries were prepared by the immunoSEQ multiplex PCR assay. Imported from immuneACCESS, the table was reduced by TCRdb to in-frame sequences with V and J called. These copies leave out some clones; in studies compared against another copy, an unresolved V gene accounts for under half, and the cause of the remainder is not known. The sample includes about 46,000 clones, with around 90% observed a single time. Around 17% of the sample is in the top ten clones. Input material: peripheral blood. These receptors all come from a man between 70 and 80 years old with active COVID-19.

This chain uses TRBV24-1 with TRBJ2-6, with TRBD1 matching over 9 bases. This CDR3 is 16 amino acids long. The trim removed 3 bases at V and 13 bases at J, leaving 12 bases unmatched. The germline V gene encodes CDR1 KGHDR and CDR2 SFDVKD. CDR3 loop: CATSDPPGQGPKVLTF. The DNA of the CDR3 is TGTGCCACCAGTGATCCCCCGGGACAGGGACCTAAAGTCCTGACTTTC.

The chain combines TRBV6-6 with TRBJ2-1, with D maybe TRBD2 (6 bases). With 6 bases removed from V and 8 bases from J, the gap between germline ends came to 20 bases. Germline CDR1 is MNHNY and CDR2 is SVGAGI (reference sequence). The CDR3 runs to 15 residues. CDR3 nucleotides: TGTGCCAGCAGCAGGGACTCTGTGGGTGGGGATGAGCAGTTCTTC. Translation gives CASSRDSVGGDEQFF.

This rearrangement joins TRBV21-1 to TRBJ2-1; the table's TRBD2 call for D was not verified on the DNA. TRBV21-1 is a pseudogene segment. The CDR3 is made up of 18 amino acids. CDR3 nucleotides: TGTGCCAGCATCACGGGACTAGCGGGAGGGCCTAGGTACAATGAGCAGTTCTTC. Translating gives CASITGLAGGPRYNEQFF.

This clone has only one observation. The genes are TRBV5-1 and TRBJ2-2; D not resolved. The CDR3 sequence is 12 residues long. In germline, CDR1 is SGHRS, CDR2 YFSETQ. V was trimmed by 0 bases and J by 6 bases, leaving 3 bases between them. The CDR3 spells CASSLAAGELFF. The CDR3, as DNA: TGCGCCAGCAGCTTGGCCGCCGGGGAGCTGTTTTTT.

The chain uses TRBV19 and TRBJ2-1; the match to TRBD2 covers 14 bases. The CDR3 loop spans 17 amino acids. Germline lookup yields CDR1 LNHDA and CDR2 SQIVND (reference sequence). V was pared by 3 bases and J by 7 bases, with 8 bases of the junction left unmatched. DNA of the CDR3: TGTGCCAGTAGTATGGAGGGACTAGCGGGAGCCGGGAATGAGCAGTTCTTC. As protein: CASSMEGLAGAGNEQFF. Full variable domain (outside the CDR3, taken from reference TRBV19 and TRBJ2-1): DGGITQSPKYLFRKEGQNVTLSCEQNLNHDAMYWYRQDPGQGLRLIYYSQIVNDFQKGDIAEGYSVSREKKESFPLTVTSAQKNPTAFYLCASSMEGLAGAGNEQFFGPGTRLTVL.

This chain uses TRBV18 with TRBJ1-2; D gene uncertain. With 2 bases removed from V and 6 bases from J, the gap between germline ends came to 10 bases. CDR3 length: 13 amino acids. Germline V gene lookup returns CDR1 KGHSH and CDR2 LQKENI. CDR3 DNA sequence: TGTGCCAGCTCACCAGTGACGAGGGATGGCTACACCTTC. Protein sequence: CASSPVTRDGYTF.

This clone was detected only once. V is TRBV16 and J is TRBJ1-2; weak D call: TRBD1 (5 bases). CDR3 length: 14 residues. Germline values: CDR1 KGHSY, CDR2 FQNENV. The V end was cut by 5 bases, the J end by 1 base, with 11 bases between. CDR3 DNA: TGTGCCAGCAGCGAGGCAGGGTTTAACTATGGCTACACCTTC. Its protein is CASSEAGFNYGYTF.

The chain is built from TRBV28 and TRBJ2-3; TRBD2 matches at 7 bases. Germline CDR1 and CDR2: MDHEN and SYDVKM. The ends lost 5 bases at V and 8 bases at J; junction bases unmatched: 13. CDR3 length equals 15 residues. The CDR3, as DNA: TGTGCCAGCAGTCCCCAGCGGGGAGGAATGGGTACGCAGTATTTT. This translates into CASSPQRGGMGTQYF.

This chain connects TRBV19 to TRBJ1-4; the D is unclear. The V end lost 8 bases, the J end lost 0 bases, and 10 bases lay between the germline ends. This CDR3 has 14 amino acids. The germline V gene encodes CDR1 LNHDA and CDR2 SQIVND (reference sequence). The CDR3 coding sequence is TGTGCCAGTCGGAGGCCGGCAACTAATGAAAAACTGTTTTTT. It specifies CASRRPATNEKLFF. The entire variable domain, with the rest obtained from reference TRBV19 and TRBJ1-4, is as follows: DGGITQSPKYLFRKEGQNVTLSCEQNLNHDAMYWYRQDPGQGLRLIYYSQIVNDFQKGDIAEGYSVSREKKESFPLTVTSAQKNPTAFYLCASRRPATNEKLFFGSGTQLSVL.

The rearrangement uses TRBV6-5 and TRBJ2-2; tentatively, D is TRBD2 (6 bases). This CDR3 has 16 residues. Germline V CDR1 and CDR2: MNHEY, SVGAGI. V was pared by 2 bases and J by 0 bases, with 10 bases between. CDR3 DNA: TGTGCCAGCAGTTACCCGCGGGGATCGAACACCGGGGAGCTGTTTTTT. This gives the protein CASSYPRGSNTGELFF.

V and J are TRBV25-1 and TRBJ1-4; D gene ambiguous. CDR3 size: 13 residues. Trimming removed 1 base from V and 7 bases from J, with 7 bases in between. CDR1 MGHDK and CDR2 SYGVNS come from the germline V gene. The CDR3 region is CASSESRFEKLFF. Written as DNA, the CDR3 is TGTGCCAGCAGTGAATCGAGGTTTGAAAAACTGTTTTTT.

This clone was detected a few times. The chain recombines TRBV7-2 with TRBJ2-1, with 8 bases lining up with TRBD1. CDR3 length: 14 residues. CDR1 and CDR2 from the germline V gene are SGHTA and FQGNSA. Trimming removed 6 bases from V and 7 bases from J; junction bases left unmatched: 8. CDR3 DNA sequence: TGTGCCAGCAGTTATGACAGGGGCGCGAATGAGCAGTTCTTC. As protein: CASSYDRGANEQFF.

V gene TRBV5-1 combines with J gene TRBJ2-1; 7 bases align to TRBD2. V gave up 4 bases and J gave up 4 bases; unmatched junction bases: 11. Germline-derived CDR1 and CDR2 are SGHRS and YFSETQ. The CDR3 covers 16 residues. CDR3 sequence (DNA): TGCGCCAGCAGCACCGGAAGCGGGAACGGTTACAATGAGCAGTTCTTC. This gives the protein CASSTGSGNGYNEQFF.